This TCR beta chain was identified during a study of T cell responses to AZD1222 COVID-19 vaccine. For the study at large: Pooling of second doses given at about 4 or about 12 weeks was done. General study points: A rise in Spike-specific TCR breadth and depth followed two AZD1222 doses. Baseline seropositives among AZD1222 recipients totaled only six. CD4 TCRs linked to vaccination spanned spike, dominating at 160-218 and 743-854.

Between the trimmed V and J ends, which lost 1 base and 6 bases, there was a span of 7 bases. The CDR3 has 13 amino acids. Germline CDR1 reads SGHNT; CDR2 reads YYREEE (reference sequence). The repertoire was sequenced with immunoSEQ multiplex PCR; TCRdb's copy has only in-frame clones and lacks some. The sample records 65,000 to 80,000 clones, around 87% being singletons. This clone appeared once. The target antigen is unknown. The chain carries TRBV5-4 and TRBJ2-2; perhaps TRBD2 as D (5 bases). The specimen comprised peripheral blood, sampled on day 0 of AZD1222 vaccination. The receptor comes from an adult in good health. The CDR3, as DNA: TGTGCCAGCAGCTTGTTGGGAGCCGGGGAGCTGTTTTTT. Residues: CASSLLGAGELFF.